This paragraph covers one T cell receptor (beta chain) sequence. This entry comes from a study of blood T cell repertoires in COVID-19. The germline V gene has CDR1 MNHEY and CDR2 SVGAGI. V dropped 6 bases and J dropped 4; count of bases not matched to a gene: 3. The CDR3 extends over 13 amino acids. The assay was immunoSEQ multiplex PCR, and TCRdb's table has in-frame clones only and misses some. The sample includes about 250,000 clones, around 86% of them seen just once. The chain couples TRBV6-5 to TRBJ1-5; 7 bases are shared with TRBD1. The sequenced sample was peripheral blood. The clonotype comes from a woman aged 60-75 years who had recovered from COVID-19. The DNA of the CDR3 is TGTGCCAGCAGCGGACAGGTTAATCAGCCCCAGCATTTT. Protein: CASSGQVNQPQHF.